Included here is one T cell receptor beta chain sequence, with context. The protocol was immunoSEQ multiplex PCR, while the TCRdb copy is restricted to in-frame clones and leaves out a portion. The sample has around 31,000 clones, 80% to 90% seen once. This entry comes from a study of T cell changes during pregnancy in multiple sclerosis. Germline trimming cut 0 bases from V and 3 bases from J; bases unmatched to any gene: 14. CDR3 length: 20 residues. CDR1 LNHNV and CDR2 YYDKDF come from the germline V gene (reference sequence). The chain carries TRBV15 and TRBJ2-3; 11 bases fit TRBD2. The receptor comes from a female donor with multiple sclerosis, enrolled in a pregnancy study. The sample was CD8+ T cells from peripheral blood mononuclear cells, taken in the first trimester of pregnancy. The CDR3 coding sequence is TGTGCCACCAGCAGAGATGGGAACCCTACTAGCGGGAGTAGAACAGATACGCAGTATTTT. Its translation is CATSRDGNPTSGSRTDTQYF.